What follows describes a single TCR beta chain. The clone's antigen remains unknown. The sample holds no much larger clone one base away, and base qualities are not on file. Other DNA variants within this sample encode the same CDR3. Collaborating institutions collected whole blood in K2EDTA tubes following their own protocols. For TCRbeta analysis, collaborators shipped samples in one of three forms: frozen whole blood, isolated PBMCs, or DNA extracted from either of those sample types. This entry belongs to a study of blood T cell repertoires in COVID-19 (dated by TCRdb to 2019 to 2021). Study-level background: Collaborator samples came from the United States, Italy and Spain and covered acute and convalescent phases of COVID-19. Samples came from the ongoing ImmuneRACE study (first 160 participants) plus 1,254 subjects from 6 global collaborators. The repertoires were released in a freely available public database intended as a resource for research on the immune response to SARS-CoV-2. Where available, HLA class I and class II types were obtained from metadata supplied by the sample provider rather than from assay-based typing. The sample metadata nearly always contained a de-identified subject ID, COVID-19 status, age in years and sex. Subjects who had been exposed to COVID-19, were actively infected with it, or had recovered from it provided the deeply sampled blood TCRbeta repertoires that made up the dataset. The prospective study material was composed of cDNA or gDNA derived from T cells, B-cell-depleted T cells, or PBMCs.

Reading from cysteine to phenylalanine, the CDR3 counts 13 amino acids. The read is trimmed to its CDR3 DNA, 39 bases read in frame from base 1. Deletion took 6 bases off V and 2 bases off J, with a span of 10 bases between the germline ends. CDR1 and CDR2, looked up from the germline V gene, are KGHSH and LQKENI. Findings and caveats that apply to the study as a whole: The amount of clinical and demographic metadata varied by source and participant and was provided uncurated.

TCRbeta CDR3 regions were amplified from genomic DNA using the immunoSEQ Assay, a bias-controlled multiplex PCR. Per the original workflow: The number of nucleated cells in each sample was estimated by amplification of reference gene primers within the assay. To quantify the absolute abundance of each unique TCRbeta CDR3 rearrangement, sequence reads were collapsed and filtered. Productive Simpson clonality was computed per sample as the square root of Simpson's diversity index over productive rearrangements. TCRdb mirrors the immuneACCESS table, restricted to in-frame sequences. Some clones are absent from its copies; in checked studies, under half trace to an unresolved V gene, and the reason for the others is unknown. D and trimming come from the DNA, and the V and J calls and clone size come from that table. The sample yields about 240,000 clones; around 83% were counted once. More than 9.5% of the sample lies in the top ten.

The sequence joins TRBV18 to TRBJ1-1; too little of a D gene remains to name it. The TCR was taken from a woman older than 75 with acute or convalescent COVID-19. The specimen was peripheral blood. The DNA reads TGTGCCAGCTCCCCGTCGGTCAACACTGAAGCTTTCTTT. Its protein is CASSPSVNTEAFF.